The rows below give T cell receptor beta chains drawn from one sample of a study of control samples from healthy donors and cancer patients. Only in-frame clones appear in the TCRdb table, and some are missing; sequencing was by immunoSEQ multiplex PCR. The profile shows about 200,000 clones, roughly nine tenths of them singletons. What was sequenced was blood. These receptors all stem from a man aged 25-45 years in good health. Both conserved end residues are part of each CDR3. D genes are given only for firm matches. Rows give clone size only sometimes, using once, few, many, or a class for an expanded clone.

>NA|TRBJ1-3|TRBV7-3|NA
TGTGCCAGCAGCTTAATGGGGAGTAGGGAAAACACCATATATTTT
CASSLMGSRENTIYF
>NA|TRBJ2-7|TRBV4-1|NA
TGCGCCAGCAGCCAACTTAAGGGTTATGAGCAGTACTTC
CASSQLKGYEQYF
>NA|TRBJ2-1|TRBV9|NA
TGTGCCAGCAGCGTATTAGGGGGCTACAATGAGCAGTTCTTC
CASSVLGGYNEQFF
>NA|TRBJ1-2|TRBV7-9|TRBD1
TGTGCCAGCAGCTTAGGACAGGGTAATTATGGCTACACCTTC
CASSLGQGNYGYTF
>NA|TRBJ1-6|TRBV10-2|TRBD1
TGCGCCAGCAGGGACAGGGCGGACAAAAATTCACCCCTCCACTTT
CASRDRADKNSPLHF
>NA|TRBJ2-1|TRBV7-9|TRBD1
TGTGCCAGCAGCTCCTCCTTTTACAGGGGGTTTGGAGAGCAGTTCTTC
CASSSSFYRGFGEQFF
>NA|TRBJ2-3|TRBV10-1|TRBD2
TGCGCCAGCAGCAGGACTCTCCGGGGGGGAGATACGCAGTATTTT
CASSRTLRGGDTQYF
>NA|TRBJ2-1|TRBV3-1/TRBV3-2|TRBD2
TGTGCCAGCAGCCAAGACTTTCGGGCTAGCGGGGGATATGAGCAGTTCTTC
CASSQDFRASGGYEQFF
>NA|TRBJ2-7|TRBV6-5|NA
TGTGCCAGCAGGAGCGGGCCTGCGAGCGAGCAGTACTTC
CASRSGPASEQYF
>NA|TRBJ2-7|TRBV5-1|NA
TGCGCCAGCAAGGACAGCTCCTACGAGCAGTACTTC
CASKDSSYEQYF
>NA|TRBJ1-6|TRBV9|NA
TGTGCCAGCAGCCCCGAGGGAGGGATACACAATTCACCCCTCCACTTT
CASSPEGGIHNSPLHF
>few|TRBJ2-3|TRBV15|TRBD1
TGTGCCACCAGCAGAGATCTAGGACAGGGCACAGATACGCAGTATTTT
CATSRDLGQGTDTQYF
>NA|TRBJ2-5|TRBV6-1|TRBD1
TGTGCCAGCAGTGAATGGGTGGAAGGGGGCTGGAGGCAAGAGACCCAGTACTTC
CASSEWVEGGWRQETQYF
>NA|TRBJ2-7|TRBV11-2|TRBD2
TGTGCCAGCAGCTTAGACCAAGCGGGGAGGTCCTACGAGCAGTACTTC
CASSLDQAGRSYEQYF
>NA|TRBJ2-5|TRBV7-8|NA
TGTGCCAGCAGCTTTTCGGAAAGGGGGAGAGAGACCCAGTACTTC
CASSFSERGRETQYF
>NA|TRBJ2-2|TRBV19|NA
TGTGCCACCTCAGAAAATAGGAACGGGGAGCTGTTTTTT
CATSENRNGELFF
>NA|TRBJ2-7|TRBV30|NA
TGTGCCTGGAGTGGACCGGGGAGTCCCTACGAGCAGTACTTC
CAWSGPGSPYEQYF
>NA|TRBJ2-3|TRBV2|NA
TGTGCCAGCAGAGGAGTGACAGATACGCAGTATTTT
CASRGVTDTQYF
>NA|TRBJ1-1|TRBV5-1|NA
TGCGCCAGCAGCTTGGGGGGGCCCACTGAAGCTTTCTTT
CASSLGGPTEAFF
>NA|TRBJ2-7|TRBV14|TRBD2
TGTGCCAGCAGCCTTTGGGCGGGGGGGGACCAGTACTTC
CASSLWAGGDQYF
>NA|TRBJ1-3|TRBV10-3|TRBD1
TGTGCCATCAGTGACTCGGACAGGGAGGGCAACACCATATATTTT
CAISDSDREGNTIYF
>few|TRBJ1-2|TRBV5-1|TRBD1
TGCGCCAGCAGCGTGGGACAGGGTTATGGCTACACCTTC
CASSVGQGYGYTF
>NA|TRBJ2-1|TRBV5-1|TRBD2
TGCGCCAGCTCAGGGCGGGGGACTTCCTACAATGAGCAGTTCTTC
CASSGRGTSYNEQFF
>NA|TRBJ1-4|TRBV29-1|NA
TGCAGCGCCGGGGGGCACCCCAATGAAAAACTGTTTTTT
CSAGGHPNEKLFF
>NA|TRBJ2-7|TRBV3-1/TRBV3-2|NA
TGTGCCAGCAGCCAAGAAAGTCTGAGCTACGAGCAGTACTTC
CASSQESLSYEQYF
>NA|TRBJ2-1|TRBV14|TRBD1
TGTGCCACTTCTTGGGACAGATTCTACAATGAGCAGTTCTTC
CATSWDRFYNEQFF
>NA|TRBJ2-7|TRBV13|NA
TGTGCCAGCAGCTACCGGGACACCACCTACGAGCAGTACTTC
CASSYRDTTYEQYF
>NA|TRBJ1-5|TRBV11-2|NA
TGTGCCAGCAGCTTAGACAGGGGCAGTCAGCCCCAGCATTTT
CASSLDRGSQPQHF
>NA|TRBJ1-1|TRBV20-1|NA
TGCAGTGCCAGTGTACCAGAGGGGGAAAACACTGAAGCTTTCTTT
CSASVPEGENTEAFF
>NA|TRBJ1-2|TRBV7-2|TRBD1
TGTGCCAGCAGCTTAGGCCCGGTACAGGGGGCTGGATCGGATGGCTACACCTTC
CASSLGPVQGAGSDGYTF
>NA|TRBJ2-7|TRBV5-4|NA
TGTGCCAGCAGCTTCGGTGGGGGCGTGGACGAGCAGTACTTC
CASSFGGGVDEQYF
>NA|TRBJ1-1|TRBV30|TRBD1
TGTGCCTGGAGTCACATGGGCAGGGGGAGAGGAAGCACTGAAGCTTTCTTT
CAWSHMGRGRGSTEAFF